This TCR beta chain was recovered during a study of T cells in Graves' hyperthyroidism and ophthalmopathy. V gave up 8 bases and J gave up 4 bases; unmatched junction bases: 10. This CDR3 is built from 15 residues. The germline V gene has CDR1 MGHDK and CDR2 SYGVNS. The diagnostic basis comprised clinical symptoms, serum thyroxine and TRAb, thyroid ultrasound and orbital computed tomography. At least ten counts were recorded for this clonotype. Its specificity is not known. Researchers took RNA transcripts and amplified the TCR beta CDR3 regions from them. The HTBI primer set was used in a first-round RT-PCR of the TCR CDR3. TCRdb analysed the multiplex PCR reads with MiXCR anew, one entry per CDR3 protein. This sample yields roughly 300,000 distinct CDR3 sequences, of which 20% to 30% are seen a single time; about a quarter belongs to the top ten. Findings of the study overall: In simple terms, a model built on 13 V-J features told ophthalmopathy apart from stable hyperthyroidism. The majority of expanded thyroid clonotypes above 0.001 also appeared in blood.

Sequenced: blood. This clonotype was sampled from a man aged 35-49 years with Graves' hyperthyroidism that later progressed to Graves' ophthalmopathy. V and J are TRBV25-1 and TRBJ2-1, with TRBD2 matching 8 bases. As DNA, the CDR3 is TGTGCCAGCGGACTCGGTGGCGGGGGGTACAATGAGCAGTTCTTC. The encoded protein is CASGLGGGGYNEQFF.